This T cell receptor beta chain was identified in a study of blood T cell repertoires in COVID-19. Study details: The United States, Italy and Spain provided the acute and convalescent COVID-19 samples.

Study processing details: Estimation of nucleated cell counts was performed using reference gene primer amplification. The method was immunoSEQ multiplex PCR; TCRdb's version includes in-frame clones alone and lacks a portion of them. From that table come the V and J calls and clone size; the DNA was used to work out D and trimming. The profile shows under 200,000 clones, approximately 87% of them singletons. This CDR3 has 15 amino acids. With 4 bases clipped from V and 5 bases from J, the junction kept 10 bases outside the gene matches. CDR1 and CDR2 from the germline V gene are SGHRS and YFSETQ. The age range of participants was about 18 to 89 years, with residence in about 25 US areas.

The TCR comes from a woman aged 50 to 60 who had recovered from COVID-19. The sequenced material came from PBMCs or T cells enriched from blood (not recorded which). The chain has TRBV5-1 and TRBJ1-2; TRBD1 agrees at 8 bases. CDR3: CASSQLGQGPYGYTF. CDR3 nucleotide sequence: TGCGCCAGCAGCCAACTTGGACAGGGACCTTATGGCTACACCTTC.